Included here is one TCR beta chain sequence, with context. Its recognized antigen is unknown. No much larger clone exists at a distance of one base, and base qualities are not known. This entry belongs to a study of blood T cells in healthy people across ages (dated by TCRdb to between 2014 and 2016). About the study as a whole: Template switching captured roughly one uniquely barcoded TCR beta cDNA molecule per two T cells in model experiments. Age-related changes in TCR beta repertoire diversity were measured in the study by deep sequencing normalized with unique cDNA molecular identifiers. Donors were grouped into four age groups: young (average 16 years), middle-aged (less than 40), aged (about 59) and long-lived (roughly 80). Donors of different ages were randomly distributed across sequencing lanes to avoid experimental bias. Using the same blood draw, the study looked at two additional independent replicas of 1 million unique cDNA reads for two donors, one aged 18 to 30 and the other aged 80 or older. Paper-wide results and their limitations: Compared with the aged group, the long-lived group had more naive CD4+ T cells, fewer expanded clones and increased TCR diversity, a pattern suggesting age selection. Estimates of total diversity based on one million sequenced T cells were regarded as lower bounds and as underestimates. Because profiling used bulk unsorted PBMCs, naive and antigen-experienced compartments could not be compared conclusively. Observed TCR beta diversity correlated strongly with the percentage of naive T cells measured by flow cytometry. Donor CMV infection status was unknown, potentially confounding age-related changes in expanded clonotypes. As age increased, observed TCR beta diversity per million T cells dropped in a roughly linear way, and a significant reduction was already evident by age 40.

V and J lose 0 bases and 10 bases, and a span of 16 bases separates them. From a lookup of the germline V gene (reference sequence), CDR1 and CDR2 are DFQATT and SNEGSKA. Reading from cysteine to phenylalanine, the CDR3 counts 15 amino acids. Just CDR3 DNA is preserved here, 45 bases in frame from base 1. Systemically healthy Caucasian individuals from Russia, 35 to 50 in total and aged about 6 to 100 years, were included as donors. Each donor gave ten milliliters of peripheral blood, drawn into EDTA-treated Vacutainer tubes. PBMCs were isolated by Ficoll-Paque density-gradient centrifugation, with at least 7 million obtained per sample. Trizol reagent was used to extract total RNA from the PBMCs, yielding at least 5.5 micrograms per sample. For every donor, flow cytometry on a PBMC aliquot measured the percentage of naive CD45RAhigh/CD27high T cells. The library was obtained by 5' RACE. These reads were obtained on an Illumina HiSeq 2500. A second PCR of about 7 to 12 cycles was run with a J-beta primer mix and a sample-barcoded 5' primer. A unique molecular identifier was introduced onto each TCR beta cDNA molecule by a template-switch 5' adaptor carrying 12 random nucleotides. Each sample yielded at least 3 million CDR3-containing paired-end reads. All of the RNA was converted into first-strand cDNA using the Mint cDNA synthesis kit, with a TRBC-specific oligonucleotide serving as the primer. All cDNA was treated with uracil-DNA glycosylase and then went through a first 18-cycle PCR with the universal primers M1SS and BC2_uni_R. The authors processed their data as follows. For normalization, 1 million high-quality reads, each with a distinct molecular identifier, were randomly selected from each sample. Instead of being binned into consensus sequences, reads that shared molecular identifiers were thrown out. MiTCR, run with a Q25 quality threshold and the strictest error-elimination algorithm, handled CDR3 identification, clonotype clustering and error correction. A nonparametric unseen species model with Euler transformation was used to estimate lower-bound total TCR beta diversity. Through fastp at Q25 and MiXCR, TCRdb rebuilt clones from the public reads, retaining in-frame beta chains. Rows with one shared CDR3 protein collapse into an entry with the most common genes and DNA. The authors' filters were not applied to this entry. This sample holds 850,000 to 1,000,000 distinct CDR3 sequences; roughly 47% were observed only once. In total, the top ten clones hold around 21% of the sample.

Sequenced sample: blood. The chain is assembled from TRBV20-1 and TRBJ1-6; the D gene identity is not certain. This sequence was found in a woman aged 55 to 70 in good health. The DNA reads TGCAGTGCTAGAGATAGCACAGCAGCGCGGTCACCCCTCCACTTT. Its translation is CSARDSTAARSPLHF.